This T cell receptor (beta chain) is drawn from a study of cytomegalovirus exposure and HLA in healthy donors. Study information: Clustering assigned 81% of the roughly 420 genotyped donors to the Caucasian-associated ancestry cluster.

Germline CDR1 is SGHVS and CDR2 is FQNEAQ. The CDR3 totals 15 residues. Trimming took 5 bases from V and 6 from J; bases not matched to a gene: 9. On this clone: Its matching antigen is unknown.

60 Vbeta and 13 Jbeta primers were used in PCR. Produced via immunoSEQ multiplex PCR; TCRdb's table is partial and in-frame only. Altogether about 130,000 clones are present, approximately 86% being singletons, with the ten largest covering 1.5% to 2%. Overall study findings and caveats: Earlier analysis looked at TCR beta V segments, and most were productive about 90% or about 30% of the time. A later analysis found that most CMV-associated TCR beta chains appeared HLA-restricted. The authors considered a cluster of highly shared sequence variants likely to be a sequencing artifact.

This sequence originates from a boy younger than 18 in good health and CMV-seronegative. The chain uses TRBV7-8 and TRBJ2-1; TRBD2 matches 8 bases. The sample taken for sequencing was PBMCs. The CDR3 sequence: CASSRGGGIRNEQFF. CDR3 sequence (DNA): TGTGCCAGCAGCCGGGGGGGCGGGATACGCAATGAGCAGTTCTTC.